Each of the 4 T cell receptor beta chains below was sequenced from the same sample in a study of cytomegalovirus exposure and HLA in healthy donors. Generated by immunoSEQ multiplex PCR, the TCRdb table keeps only in-frame clones and is missing some. The sample yields roughly 240,000 clones, about 83% seen once. Source material: PBMCs. The receptors derive from a man aged 18 to 30 in good health and CMV-seronegative.

The CDR3 reads CASSQGSGRASDTQYF. DNA of the CDR3: TGTGCCAGCAGCCAAGGGAGCGGGAGGGCCTCAGATACGCAGTATTTT. This chain connects TRBV7-2 to TRBJ2-3, with 10 bases fitting TRBD2. The CDR3 is 16 amino acids. The germline V gene has CDR1 SGHTA and CDR2 FQGNSA. The V gene end was trimmed by 5 bases and the J gene end by 4 bases; junction bases not matched to a gene: 9.

The chain carries TRBV28 and TRBJ1-5; 7 bases are shared with TRBD1. Looked up from germline, CDR1 is MDHEN and CDR2 is SYDVKM. Germline trimming cut 3 bases from V and 4 bases from J; bases unmatched to any gene: 3. The CDR3 consists of 14 residues. The DNA for the CDR3 is TGTGCCAGCAGTTTCGGGACAGCAAATCAGCCCCAGCATTTT. Translating it yields CASSFGTANQPQHF.

This clone was detected only once. The V and J genes are TRBV5-4 and TRBJ2-6, with D possibly being TRBD2 (5 bases). The CDR3 loop spans 17 amino acids. Germline values: CDR1 SGHNT, CDR2 YYREEE (reference sequence). With 3 bases removed from V and 2 bases from J, the gap between germline ends came to 15 bases. The CDR3 nucleotides read TGTGCCAGCAGCTCATCCCTACAGAGGGCTGGGGCCAACGTCCTGACTTTC. It translates to CASSSSLQRAGANVLTF.

This clone was picked up one time. The chain employs TRBV30 and TRBJ2-5, with D possibly TRBD1 on 5 matching bases. The CDR3 is 12 residues long. The germline gives CDR1 GTSNPN, CDR2 SVGIG (reference sequence). The V gene lost 2 bases and the J gene lost 2 bases, with 6 bases spanning the gap. As DNA, the CDR3 is TGTGCCTGGAGTACAGGTCAAGAGACCCAGTACTTC. Its protein product is CAWSTGQETQYF.